The source of this T cell receptor (beta chain) is a study of CD8+ T cells in alopecia areata. Across the whole study: Treated patients were dosed with oral tofacitinib, taking 5 to 10 mg twice daily. General observations from the study: An increase in clonality over normal scalp was evident in lesional scalp, especially alopecia totalis/universalis. Clarity of TCR sharing across patients fell short of that in mice, possibly HLA-related.

This clone occurred a few times. Its antigen remains unknown. Extracted RNA was reverse transcribed into cDNA, the sequencing template. Using immunoSEQ multiplex PCR, the repertoire was profiled, and TCRdb retains in-frame clones only, with some absent. This table has roughly 170,000 clones, 50% to 60% appearing once. Trimming took off 4 bases at V and 10 bases at J, with 16 bases between the two ends. Germline CDR1 and CDR2: SGHTA and FQGTGA. The CDR3 totals 13 residues. This clonotype was sampled from a human donor with alopecia areata. The J gene is TRBJ1-1, the V gene TRBV7-3; no clear D. The sample in question was CD4+ T cells sorted from blood, obtained at week 0. CDR3 sequence: CASSSASLEVAFF. The CDR3 DNA reads TGTGCCAGCAGCTCCGCCTCCCTAGAGGTAGCTTTCTTT.